The 2 T cell receptor beta chains below come from one sample, sequenced in a study of T cells in Graves' hyperthyroidism and ophthalmopathy. Amplification targeted TCR beta CDR3 regions from RNA transcripts. TCR CDR3 underwent first-round RT-PCR with the HTBI primer set. In TCRdb, the multiplex PCR reads were re-called with MiXCR into one record per CDR3 protein. The data show 75,000 to 100,000 distinct CDR3 sequences, 35% to 50% seen once. The sample consisted of peripheral blood or thyroid tissue (not recorded which). The receptors were gathered from a woman aged 25 to 45 with Graves' hyperthyroidism.

The chain joins TRBV28 to TRBJ2-5; weak D call: TRBD2 (5 bases). The germline V gene has CDR1 MDHEN and CDR2 SYDVKM. The CDR3 is 13 amino acids. The ends were cut back, 5 bases at V and 5 bases at J, with 12 bases in the middle. The CDR3 spells CASSTGVRETQYF. The CDR3 DNA is TGTGCCAGCAGTACCGGGGTGCGGGAGACCCAGTACTTC.

J is TRBJ2-2 and V is TRBV5-1, with 15 bases that match TRBD2. Looked up from germline, CDR1 is SGHRS and CDR2 is YFSETQ. V lost 3 bases, J lost 4 bases, and 7 bases stayed unmatched. The CDR3 sequence is 18 residues long. CDR3: CASSSRGLAGGGTGELFF. In nucleotides, the CDR3 is TGCGCCAGCAGCTCGAGAGGACTAGCGGGAGGGGGCACCGGGGAGCTGTTTTTT.